The 10 T cell receptor beta chains below were found in one sample sequenced in a study of T cell repertoires in cytomegalovirus infection. A single record per CDR3 protein comes from TCRdb applying MiXCR to the reads. The table has just under 500,000 distinct CDR3 sequences, roughly a third seen once; the top ten hold roughly 17%. Their recognized antigens are unknown. This specimen consisted of cultured PBMCs, obtained from culture after CMV antigen stimulation. These receptors were taken from a human donor in good health (CMV status not recorded). Some clones in this sample may be carry-over from other donors' samples.

The table lists this clonotype with a few counts. The V call is TRBV12-3 or TRBV12-4, the J call TRBJ2-3; TRBD1 aligns across 9 bases. The V segment lost 4 bases and the J segment 4 bases; nucleotides outside the gene matches: 6. This CDR3 spans 15 amino acids. CDR3 sequence reads: CASSSGQGIADTQYF. As DNA, the CDR3 is TGTGCCAGCAGTTCGGGACAGGGAATCGCAGATACGCAGTATTTT.

V usage is TRBV6-2 or TRBV6-3 and J usage is TRBJ2-1; TRBD2 agrees at 8 bases. Per germline, CDR1 MNHEY and CDR2 SVGEGT. Germline trimming cut 2 bases from V and 7 bases from J; bases unmatched to any gene: 7. The CDR3 has 15 residues. CDR3 coding DNA: TGTGCCAGCAGTTACGCCGGACTAGCTCGAAATGAGCAGTTCTTC. Its protein product is CASSYAGLARNEQFF.

The gene calls are TRBV29-1 and TRBJ2-2, with 14 bases that match TRBD2. Per germline, CDR1 SQVTM and CDR2 ANQGSEA. This CDR3 spans 14 amino acids. V gave up 7 bases and J gave up 6 bases; unmatched junction bases: 4. Here the CDR3 reads CSATSGRGPGELFF. The CDR3 nucleotides are TGCAGCGCGACTAGCGGGAGGGGACCCGGGGAGCTGTTTTTT.

This clonotype has a handful of counts. The chain carries TRBV20-1 and TRBJ2-5, with 11 bases that match TRBD2. J was trimmed by 3 bases and V by 6 bases; bases with no gene match: 3. The CDR3 spans 13 residues. Germline CDR1 and CDR2: DFQATT and SNEGSKA (reference sequence). The CDR3 is CSAPGLAEETQYF. Here the CDR3 DNA reads TGCAGTGCCCCGGGACTAGCGGAAGAGACCCAGTACTTC.

This rearrangement joins TRBV6-2 or TRBV6-3 to TRBJ1-5; D is perhaps TRBD1 (5 bases). The CDR3 loop spans 15 amino acids. Germline V gene data show CDR1 as MNHEY and CDR2 as SVGEGT. Trimming stripped 2 bases from V and 1 base from J, with 9 bases between. The CDR3 region is CASSYGRVSNQPQHF. The CDR3, as DNA: TGTGCCAGCAGTTACGGCAGGGTAAGCAATCAGCCCCAGCATTTT.

This chain connects TRBV7-2 to TRBJ2-7, with TRBD1 identical over 7 bases. CDR3 size: 15 residues. Trimming took 2 bases from V and 2 from J; bases not matched to a gene: 6. The germline gives CDR1 SGHTA, CDR2 FQGNSA. CDR3 loop: CASSLPDRAPYEQYV. The DNA for the CDR3 is TGTGCCAGCAGCTTACCCGACAGGGCCCCCTACGAGCAGTACGTC.

The chain links TRBV6-2 or TRBV6-3 to TRBJ2-2; possibly TRBD1 for D (5 bases). The germline V and J ends were trimmed by 5 bases and 5 bases, with 15 bases remaining between them. Germline V gene lookup returns CDR1 MNHEY and CDR2 SVGEGT. The CDR3 has 15 residues. CDR3 sequence: CASSPVLTATGELFF. In DNA, the CDR3 is TGTGCCAGCAGTCCCGTCCTGACAGCAACCGGGGAGCTGTTTTTT.

The rearrangement uses TRBV28 and TRBJ2-1; weak D call: TRBD1 (6 bases). There are 14 residues in the CDR3. The germline V gene has CDR1 MDHEN and CDR2 SYDVKM. V was pared by 7 bases and J by 5 bases, with 15 bases between. CDR3 sequence reads: CASIGQGTHNEQFF. Written as DNA, the CDR3 is TGTGCCAGCATTGGCCAGGGGACCCACAATGAGCAGTTCTTC.

The chain links TRBV28 to TRBJ1-2; D may be TRBD1 (5 bases). CDR3 length: 15 residues. The V gene lost 2 bases and the J gene lost 8 bases, with 18 bases spanning the gap. The V gene's germline CDR1 is MDHEN and CDR2 SYDVKM. CDR3 loop: CASSLTGAGFRGYTF. In nucleotides, the CDR3 is TGTGCCAGCAGTTTAACCGGGGCCGGATTCCGAGGCTACACCTTC.

The rearrangement uses TRBV5-1 and TRBJ2-7; D is unclear. Germline values: CDR1 SGHRS, CDR2 YFSETQ. V was shortened by 4 bases and J by 1 base, with 12 bases between the two germline ends. This CDR3 spans 14 amino acids. The CDR3 bases are TGCGCCAGCAGCCCTACACTTTCTTCCTACGAGCAGTACTTC. It yields the protein CASSPTLSSYEQYF.